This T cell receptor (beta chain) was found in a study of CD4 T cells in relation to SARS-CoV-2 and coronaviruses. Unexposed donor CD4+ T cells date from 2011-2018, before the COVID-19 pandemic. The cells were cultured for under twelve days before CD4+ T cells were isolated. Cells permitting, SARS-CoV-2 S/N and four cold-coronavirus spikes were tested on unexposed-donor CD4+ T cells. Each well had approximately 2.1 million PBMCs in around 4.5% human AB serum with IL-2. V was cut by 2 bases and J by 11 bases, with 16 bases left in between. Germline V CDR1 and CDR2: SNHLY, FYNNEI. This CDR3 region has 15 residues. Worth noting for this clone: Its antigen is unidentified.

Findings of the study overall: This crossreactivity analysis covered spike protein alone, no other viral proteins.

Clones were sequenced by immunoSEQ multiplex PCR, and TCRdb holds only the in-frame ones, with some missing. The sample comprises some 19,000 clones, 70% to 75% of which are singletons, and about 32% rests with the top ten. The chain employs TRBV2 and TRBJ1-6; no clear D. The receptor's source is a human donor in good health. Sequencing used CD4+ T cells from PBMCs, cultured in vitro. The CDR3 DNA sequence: TGTGCCAGCAGTGAATCTTTCGCTTACGTGGCACCCCTCCACTTT. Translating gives CASSESFAYVAPLHF.